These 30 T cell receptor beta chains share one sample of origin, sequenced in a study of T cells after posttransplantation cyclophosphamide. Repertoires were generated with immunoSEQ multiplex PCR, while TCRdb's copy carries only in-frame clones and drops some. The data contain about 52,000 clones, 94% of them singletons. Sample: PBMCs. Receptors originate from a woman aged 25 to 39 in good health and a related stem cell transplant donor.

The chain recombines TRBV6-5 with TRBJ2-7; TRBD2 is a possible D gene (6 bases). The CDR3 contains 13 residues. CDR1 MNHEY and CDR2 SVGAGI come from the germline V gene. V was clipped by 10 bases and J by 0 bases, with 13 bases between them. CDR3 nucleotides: TGTGCCACACGGGGGTCAATCTCCTACGAGCAGTACTTC. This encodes CATRGSISYEQYF.

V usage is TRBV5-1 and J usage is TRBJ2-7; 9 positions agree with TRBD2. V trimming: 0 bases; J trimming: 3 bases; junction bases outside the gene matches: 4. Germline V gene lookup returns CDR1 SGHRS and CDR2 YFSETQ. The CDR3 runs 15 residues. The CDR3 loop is CASSLELAGYYEQYF. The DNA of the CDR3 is TGCGCCAGCAGCTTGGAACTAGCGGGCTACTACGAGCAGTACTTC. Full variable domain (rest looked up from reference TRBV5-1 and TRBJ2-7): KAGVTQTPRYLIKTRGQQVTLSCSPISGHRSVSWYQQTPGQGLQFLFEYFSETQRNKGNFPGRFSGRQFSNSRSEMNVSTLELGDSALYLCASSLELAGYYEQYFGPGTRLTVT.

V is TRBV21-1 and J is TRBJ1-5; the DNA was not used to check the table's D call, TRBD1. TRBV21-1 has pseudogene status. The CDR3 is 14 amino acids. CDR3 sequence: CASSTRTGERPQHF. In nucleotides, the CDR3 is TGTGCCAGCAGCACTCGGACAGGGGAACGGCCCCAGCATTTT.

CDR3 sequence: CASSPGRQRWIETQYF. The CDR3 DNA reads as TGTGCCAGCAGCCCTGGGAGGCAGCGGTGGATCGAGACCCAGTACTTC. J is TRBJ2-5 and V is TRBV11-2, with D perhaps matching TRBD2 (6 bases). V gave up 5 bases and J gave up 5 bases, with 21 bases separating them. The germline CDR1 and CDR2 sequences are SGHAT and FQNNGV. The CDR3 extends over 16 amino acids.

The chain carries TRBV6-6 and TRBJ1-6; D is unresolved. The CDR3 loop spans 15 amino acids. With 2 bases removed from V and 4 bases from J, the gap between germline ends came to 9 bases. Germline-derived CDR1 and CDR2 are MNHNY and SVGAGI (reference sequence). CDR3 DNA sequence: TGTGCCAGCAGTTACCCAGCGGCGTATAATTCACCCCTCCACTTT. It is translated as CASSYPAAYNSPLHF.

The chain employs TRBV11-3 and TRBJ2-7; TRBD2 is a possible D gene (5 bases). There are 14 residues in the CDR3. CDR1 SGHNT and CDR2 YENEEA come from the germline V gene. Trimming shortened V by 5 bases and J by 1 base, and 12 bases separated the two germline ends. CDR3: CASSVGVGSYEQYF. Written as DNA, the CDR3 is TGTGCCAGCAGCGTCGGGGTGGGATCCTACGAGCAGTACTTC.

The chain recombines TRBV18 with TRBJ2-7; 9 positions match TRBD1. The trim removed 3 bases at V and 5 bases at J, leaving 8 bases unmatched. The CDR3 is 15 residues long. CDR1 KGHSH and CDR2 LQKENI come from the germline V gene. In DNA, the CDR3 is TGTGCCAGCTCACCTCCGGGACAGGGTGGCCACGAGCAGTACTTC. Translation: CASSPPGQGGHEQYF.

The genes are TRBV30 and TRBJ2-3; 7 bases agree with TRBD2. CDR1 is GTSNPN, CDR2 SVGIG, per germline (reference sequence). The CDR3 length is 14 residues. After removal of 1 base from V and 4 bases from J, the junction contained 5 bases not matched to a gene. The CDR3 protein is CAWSAGLGADTQYF. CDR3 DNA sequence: TGTGCCTGGAGTGCAGGACTAGGCGCAGATACGCAGTATTTT.

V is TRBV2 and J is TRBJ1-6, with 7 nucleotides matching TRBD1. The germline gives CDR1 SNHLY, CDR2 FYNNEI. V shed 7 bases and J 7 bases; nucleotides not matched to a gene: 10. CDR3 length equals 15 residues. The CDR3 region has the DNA TGTGCCAGCAATCCACAGGGGTCCCCGAATTCACCCCTCCACTTT. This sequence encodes CASNPQGSPNSPLHF.

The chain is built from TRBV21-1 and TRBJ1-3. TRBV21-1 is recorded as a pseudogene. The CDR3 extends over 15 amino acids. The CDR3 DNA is TGTGCCAGCAGCCACCCCGGGGGACCTGGAAACACCATATATTTT. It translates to CASSHPGGPGNTIYF.

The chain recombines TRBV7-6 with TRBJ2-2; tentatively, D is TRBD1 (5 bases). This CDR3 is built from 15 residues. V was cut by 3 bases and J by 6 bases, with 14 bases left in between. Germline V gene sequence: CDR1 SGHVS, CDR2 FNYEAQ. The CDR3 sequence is CASSLSRVYSGELFF. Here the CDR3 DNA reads TGTGCCAGCAGCTTGAGCAGGGTATATTCCGGGGAGCTGTTTTTT.

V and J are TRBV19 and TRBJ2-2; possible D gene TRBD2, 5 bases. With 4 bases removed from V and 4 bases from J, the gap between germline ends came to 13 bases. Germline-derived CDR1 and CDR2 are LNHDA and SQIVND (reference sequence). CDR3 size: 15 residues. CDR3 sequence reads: CASSTQAVSTGELFF. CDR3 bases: TGTGCCAGTAGTACTCAAGCGGTTAGCACCGGGGAGCTGTTTTTT.

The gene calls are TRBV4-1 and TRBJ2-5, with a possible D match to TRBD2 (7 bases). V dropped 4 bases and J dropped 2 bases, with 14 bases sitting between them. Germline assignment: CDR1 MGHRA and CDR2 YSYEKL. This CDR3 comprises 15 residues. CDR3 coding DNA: TGCGCCAGCAGCCCCTGGGGGGGCTCTCAAGAGACCCAGTACTTC. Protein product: CASSPWGGSQETQYF.

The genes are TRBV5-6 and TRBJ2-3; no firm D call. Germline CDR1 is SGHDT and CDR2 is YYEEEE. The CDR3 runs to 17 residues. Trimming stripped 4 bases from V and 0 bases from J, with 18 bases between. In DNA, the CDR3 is TGTGCCAGCAGCCACGACTTAACGGCCTTTAGCACAGATACGCAGTATTTT. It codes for CASSHDLTAFSTDTQYF.

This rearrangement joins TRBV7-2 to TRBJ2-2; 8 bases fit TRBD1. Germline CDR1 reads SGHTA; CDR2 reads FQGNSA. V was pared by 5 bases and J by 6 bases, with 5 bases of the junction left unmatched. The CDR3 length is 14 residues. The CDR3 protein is CASSVAGGAGELFF. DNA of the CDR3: TGTGCCAGCAGCGTCGCAGGGGGCGCCGGGGAGCTGTTTTTT. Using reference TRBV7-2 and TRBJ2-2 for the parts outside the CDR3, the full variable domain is GAGVSQSPSNKVTEKGKDVELRCDPISGHTALYWYRQSLGQGLEFLIYFQGNSAPDKSGLPSDRFSAERTGGSVSTLTIQRTQQEDSAVYLCASSVAGGAGELFFGEGSRLTVL.

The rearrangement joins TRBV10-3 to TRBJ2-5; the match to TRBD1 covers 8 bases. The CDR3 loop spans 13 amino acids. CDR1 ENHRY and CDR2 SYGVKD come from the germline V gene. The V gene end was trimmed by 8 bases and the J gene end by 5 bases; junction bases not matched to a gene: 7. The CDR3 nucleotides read TGTGCCATCGGTACAGGGGGAACTGAGACCCAGTACTTC. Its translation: CAIGTGGTETQYF.

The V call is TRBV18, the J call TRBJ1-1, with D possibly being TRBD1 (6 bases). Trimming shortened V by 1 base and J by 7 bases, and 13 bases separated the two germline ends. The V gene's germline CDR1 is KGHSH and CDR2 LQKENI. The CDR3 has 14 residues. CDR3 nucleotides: TGTGCCAGCTCACCACTGGCCAGAGGGGGTGAAGCTTTCTTT. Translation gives CASSPLARGGEAFF.

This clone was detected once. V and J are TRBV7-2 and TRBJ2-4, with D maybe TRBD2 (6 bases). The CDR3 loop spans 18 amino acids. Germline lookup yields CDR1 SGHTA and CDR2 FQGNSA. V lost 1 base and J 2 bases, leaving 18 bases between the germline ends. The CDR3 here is CASSLVRGAGLSKNIQYF. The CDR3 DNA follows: TGTGCCAGCAGCTTAGTGCGGGGAGCTGGCCTTTCCAAAAACATTCAGTACTTC.

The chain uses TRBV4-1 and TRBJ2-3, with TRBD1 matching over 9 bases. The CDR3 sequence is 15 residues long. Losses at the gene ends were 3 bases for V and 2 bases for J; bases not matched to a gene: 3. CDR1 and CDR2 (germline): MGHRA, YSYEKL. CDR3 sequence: CASSQGQGITDTQYF. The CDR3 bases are TGCGCCAGCAGCCAGGGACAGGGAATCACAGATACGCAGTATTTT.

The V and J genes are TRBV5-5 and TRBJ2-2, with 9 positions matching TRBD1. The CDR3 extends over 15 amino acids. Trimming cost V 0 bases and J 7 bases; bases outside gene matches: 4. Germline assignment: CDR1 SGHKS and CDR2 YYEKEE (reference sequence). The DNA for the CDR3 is TGTGCCAGCAGCTTGGGAACAGGGGGCGGCGGGGAGCTGTTTTTT. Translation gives CASSLGTGGGGELFF.

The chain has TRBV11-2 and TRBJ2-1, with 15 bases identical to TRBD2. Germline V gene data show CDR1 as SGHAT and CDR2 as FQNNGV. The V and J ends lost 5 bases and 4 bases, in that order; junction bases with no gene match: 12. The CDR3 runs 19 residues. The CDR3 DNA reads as TGTGCCAGCAGCAGGACTAGCGGGGGGGGTAACTCCCCTTACAATGAGCAGTTCTTC. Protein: CASSRTSGGGNSPYNEQFF.

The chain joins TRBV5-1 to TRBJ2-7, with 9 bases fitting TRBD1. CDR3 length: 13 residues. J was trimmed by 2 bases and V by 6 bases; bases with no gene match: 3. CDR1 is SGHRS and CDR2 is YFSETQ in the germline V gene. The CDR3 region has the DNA TGCGCCAGCACCCGGGACAGGGCCTACGAGCAGTACTTC. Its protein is CASTRDRAYEQYF.

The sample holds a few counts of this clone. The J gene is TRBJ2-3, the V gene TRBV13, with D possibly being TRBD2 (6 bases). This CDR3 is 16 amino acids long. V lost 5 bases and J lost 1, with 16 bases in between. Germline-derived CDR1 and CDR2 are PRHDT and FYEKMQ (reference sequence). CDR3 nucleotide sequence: TGTGCCAGCAGCCTAAGGTTTTCGGGGGGCACAGATACGCAGTATTTT. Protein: CASSLRFSGGTDTQYF.

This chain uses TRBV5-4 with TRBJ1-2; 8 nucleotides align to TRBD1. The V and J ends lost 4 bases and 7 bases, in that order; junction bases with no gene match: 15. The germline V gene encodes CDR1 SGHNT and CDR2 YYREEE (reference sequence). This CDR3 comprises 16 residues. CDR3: CASSGLSGGEGSGYTF. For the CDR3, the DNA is TGTGCCAGCAGCGGGTTGTCAGGGGGCGAAGGAAGTGGCTACACCTTC.

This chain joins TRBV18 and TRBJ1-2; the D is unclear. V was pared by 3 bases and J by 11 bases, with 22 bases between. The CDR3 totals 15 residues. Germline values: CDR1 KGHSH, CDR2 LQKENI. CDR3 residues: CASSPEELLGLKYTF. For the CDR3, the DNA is TGTGCCAGCTCACCCGAGGAGTTATTAGGCCTTAAGTACACCTTC. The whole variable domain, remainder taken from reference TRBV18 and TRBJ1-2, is NAGVMQNPRHLVRRRGQEARLRCSPMKGHSHVYWYRQLPEEGLKFMVYLQKENIIDESGMPKERFSAEFPKEGPSILRIQQVVRGDSAAYFCASSPEELLGLKYTFGSGTRLTVV.

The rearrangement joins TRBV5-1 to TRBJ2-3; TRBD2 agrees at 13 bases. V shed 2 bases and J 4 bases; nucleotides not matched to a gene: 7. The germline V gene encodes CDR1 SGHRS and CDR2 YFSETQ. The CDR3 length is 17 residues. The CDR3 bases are TGCGCCAGCAGCTTCACTAGCGGGGGGGCGAACGCAGATACGCAGTATTTT. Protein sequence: CASSFTSGGANADTQYF.

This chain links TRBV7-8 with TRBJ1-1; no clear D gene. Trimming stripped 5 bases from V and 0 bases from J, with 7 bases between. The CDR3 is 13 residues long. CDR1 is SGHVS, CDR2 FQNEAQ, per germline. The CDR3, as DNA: TGTGCCAGCAGCCCGGTTCTGAACACTGAAGCTTTCTTT. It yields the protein CASSPVLNTEAFF.

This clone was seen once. The CDR3 here is CAWVRGSGANVLTF. The CDR3 DNA follows: TGTGCCTGGGTGCGCGGCTCTGGGGCCAACGTCCTGACTTTC. V and J are TRBV30 and TRBJ2-6, with D unclear. The CDR3 is 14 amino acids. CDR1 and CDR2 from the germline V gene are GTSNPN and SVGIG (reference sequence). V was pared by 5 bases and J by 0 bases, with 8 bases between.

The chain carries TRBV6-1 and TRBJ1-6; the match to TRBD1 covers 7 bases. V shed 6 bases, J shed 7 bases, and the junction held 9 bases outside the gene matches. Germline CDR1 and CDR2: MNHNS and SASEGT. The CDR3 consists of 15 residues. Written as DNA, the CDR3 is TGTGCCAGCAGCGAGACAGGGAGCCTGAATTCACCCCTCCACTTT. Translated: CASSETGSLNSPLHF.

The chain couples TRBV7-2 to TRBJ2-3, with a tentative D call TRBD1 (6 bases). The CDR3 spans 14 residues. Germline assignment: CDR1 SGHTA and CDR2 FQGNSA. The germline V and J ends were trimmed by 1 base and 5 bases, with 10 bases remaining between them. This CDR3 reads CASSLGQGQDTQYF. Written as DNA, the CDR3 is TGTGCCAGCAGCTTAGGGCAGGGGCAAGATACGCAGTATTTT.